The 16 T cell receptor beta chains below were found in one sample sequenced in a study of blood T cells in healthy people across ages. A second roughly 6 to 11 cycle PCR used barcoded and J-beta primers. A single record per CDR3 protein comes from TCRdb applying MiXCR to the 5' RACE reads. The table has hundreds of thousands of distinct CDR3 sequences, approximately 40% seen once. The sample consisted of blood. The receptors originated from an elderly man in good health.

This clonotype was picked up a small number of times. As DNA, the CDR3 is TGTGCCAGCAGTTTAAGACTAGCGGGGGGACAAGAGACCCAGTACTTC. It translates to CASSLRLAGGQETQYF. This rearrangement joins TRBV28 to TRBJ2-5, with 13 nucleotides matching TRBD2. This CDR3 is built from 16 residues. Germline V lookup: CDR1 MDHEN, CDR2 SYDVKM. J gave up 2 bases and V 2 bases, and 2 bases lay outside the gene matches.

This clonotype was counted between two and nine times. The chain employs TRBV18 and TRBJ2-4; TRBD1 matches at 7 bases. The J call may be in error: the DNA end matches TRBJ2-7 better. The germline V gene has CDR1 KGHSH and CDR2 LQKENI. This CDR3 contains 14 residues. CDR3 region: CASSPLDRVGEQYF. The CDR3 DNA reads TGTGCCAGCTCACCTCTAGACAGGGTGGGCGAGCAGTACTTC.

This chain connects TRBV6-2 or TRBV6-3 to TRBJ1-1; D call uncertain. CDR3 length: 13 amino acids. V was clipped by 4 bases and J by 5 bases, with 11 bases between them. Germline V gives CDR1 MNHEY, CDR2 SVGEGT. The CDR3 DNA reads as TGTGCCAGCAGTTTTGAGGCGAGAACTGAAGCTTTCTTT. As protein: CASSFEARTEAFF.

The chain uses TRBV20-1 and TRBJ2-7; TRBD2 matches at 10 bases. This CDR3 has 16 amino acids. V was clipped by 0 bases and J by 3 bases; unmatched bases: 8. Per germline, CDR1 DFQATT and CDR2 SNEGSKA (reference sequence). The chain's CDR3 is CSAREGWGTSDYEQYF. The CDR3 DNA reads as TGCAGTGCTAGAGAGGGCTGGGGGACTAGCGACTACGAGCAGTACTTC.

The DNA for the CDR3 is TGTGCCACCAGTGCTTGGACAGGCAATGAGCAGTTCTTC. This codes for CATSAWTGNEQFF. V and J are TRBV24-1 and TRBJ2-1, with 7 bases matching TRBD1. In germline, CDR1 is KGHDR, CDR2 SFDVKD. There are 13 residues in the CDR3. With V trimmed by 5 bases and J by 6 bases, 3 bases remained unmatched.

The CDR3, as DNA: TGTGCCAGCAGTGGTCGGGAAGTGCAGTCGTATGAAAAACTGTTTTTT. It codes for CASSGREVQSYEKLFF. The J gene is TRBJ1-4, the V gene TRBV2; D gene ambiguous. The CDR3 runs 16 residues. CDR1 and CDR2 (germline): SNHLY, FYNNEI. V lost 4 bases, J lost 6 bases, and 18 bases lay in between.

This clonotype was found a few times. The gene calls are TRBV4-1 and TRBJ2-7, with TRBD1 identical over 9 bases. The germline V gene encodes CDR1 MGHRA and CDR2 YSYEKL. The CDR3 has 15 amino acids. The J segment lost 4 bases and the V segment lost 6 bases, leaving 10 bases of the junction unmatched. CDR3: CASRITGTGIYEQYF. In nucleotides, the CDR3 is TGCGCCAGCAGGATAACCGGGACAGGGATTTACGAGCAGTACTTC.

The rearrangement links TRBV20-1 to TRBJ1-5, with TRBD1 identical over 9 bases. The CDR3 length is 14 residues. Trimming removed 4 bases from V and 3 bases from J; junction bases left unmatched: 4. CDR1 is DFQATT and CDR2 is SNEGSKA in the germline V gene (reference sequence). This CDR3 reads CSAIQGAFNQPQHF. For the CDR3, the DNA is TGCAGTGCTATACAGGGGGCCTTCAATCAGCCCCAGCATTTT.

The gene calls are TRBV6-6 and TRBJ2-7, with D uncertain. This CDR3 contains 11 residues. Trimming removed 5 bases from V and 7 bases from J, with 9 bases in between. The V gene's germline CDR1 is MNHNY and CDR2 SVGAGI (reference sequence). In DNA, the CDR3 is TGTGCCAGCAGTAACCTTAAGGAGCAGTACTTC. Translation: CASSNLKEQYF.

J is TRBJ2-4 and V is TRBV12-3 or TRBV12-4; D tentatively fits TRBD1 or TRBD2 (5 bases each). V dropped 5 bases and J dropped 6 bases, with 11 bases sitting between them. This CDR3 contains 13 residues. This chain's CDR3 is CASSVPGPNIQYF. For the CDR3, the DNA is TGTGCCAGCAGTGTCCCGGGACCAAACATTCAGTACTTC.

This clonotype was recorded a few times. A read error may explain this, as a much larger clone is one base away. The J gene is TRBJ2-3, the V gene TRBV7-2, with 15 bases identical to TRBD2. Germline lookup yields CDR1 SGHTA and CDR2 FQGNSA. CDR3 size: 16 residues. Germline trimming cut 6 bases from V and 2 bases from J; bases unmatched to any gene: 3. CDR3 DNA: TGTGCCAGCAGACGGACTAGCGGGGGGGCCACAGATACGCAGTATTTT. It encodes CASRRTSGGATDTQYF. Combining the CDR3 with reference TRBV7-2 and TRBJ2-3 gives the whole variable domain GAGVSQSPSNKVTEKGKDVELRCDPISGHTALYWYRQSLGQGLEFLIYFQGNSAPDKSGLPSDRFSAERTGGSVSTLTIQRTQQEDSAVYLCASRRTSGGATDTQYFGPGTRLTVL.

This clonotype was recorded a few times. The gene calls are TRBV2 and TRBJ2-7, with 7 bases matching TRBD2. Germline V gene sequence: CDR1 SNHLY, CDR2 FYNNEI. After removal of 7 bases from V and 3 bases from J, the junction contained 3 bases not matched to a gene. There are 12 residues in the CDR3. The CDR3 nucleotides read TGTGCCAGCACGGAGCGGGGCTACGAGCAGTACTTC. This encodes CASTERGYEQYF.

This chain joins TRBV27 and TRBJ2-2, with D perhaps TRBD1 (6 bases). Germline loops: CDR1 MNHEY, CDR2 SMNVEV (reference sequence). The CDR3 runs to 15 residues. Trimming took off 1 base at V and 0 bases at J, with 6 bases between the two ends. This CDR3 reads CASSLWDTNTGELFF. The CDR3 nucleotides read TGTGCCAGCAGTTTATGGGACACGAACACCGGGGAGCTGTTTTTT.

The V call is TRBV6-5, the J call TRBJ2-2; 8 bases agree with TRBD2. The CDR3 covers 15 residues. Germline V gene lookup returns CDR1 MNHEY and CDR2 SVGAGI. After removal of 0 bases from V and 9 bases from J, the junction contained 6 bases not matched to a gene. CDR3 sequence reads: CASSYSRPSGRELFF. DNA for the CDR3: TGTGCCAGCAGTTACTCTAGGCCTAGCGGGCGGGAGCTGTTTTTT.

In this sample, this clonotype turned up many times. J is TRBJ2-6 and V is TRBV7-2, with D possibly being TRBD2 (6 bases). CDR1 is SGHTA, CDR2 FQGNSA, per germline. This CDR3 has 16 amino acids. The germline V and J ends were trimmed by 5 bases and 1 base, with 12 bases remaining between them. DNA for the CDR3: TGTGCCAGCAGCCGGAAGGGGACTTCTGGGGCCAACGTCCTGACTTTC. It is translated as CASSRKGTSGANVLTF.

The rearrangement joins TRBV21-1 to TRBJ2-3; the listed D gene, TRBD1, was not tested against the DNA. TRBV21-1 is a known pseudogene. This CDR3 has 12 residues. CDR3 in DNA: TGTGCCAGCAACGCCCCATCTCAAGCGCAGTATTTT. Its translation: CASNAPSQAQYF.